The clone carrying this TCR beta chain showed up just a few times. The antigen is not known. CDR1 SGHTA and CDR2 FQGNSA come from the germline V gene. This CDR3 contains 15 residues. With 1 base clipped from V and 5 bases from J, the junction kept 4 bases outside the gene matches. TCRdb passed the RT-PCR reads through MiXCR, listing each CDR3 protein once. The top ten clones hold about 3% of a sample with roughly 500,000 distinct CDR3 sequences, 15% to 20% of them seen once. These data come from a study of response to subunit inactivated influenza vaccine. Study-level points and caveats: Authors suggested that a seasonal influenza vaccination recruits few new T cells each time.

The receptor was isolated from a man aged 50 to 75 who received an inactivated influenza vaccine. The sequences come from CD4+ T cells sorted from PBMCs, collected about 23 months after vaccination. This chain uses TRBV7-2 with TRBJ2-1; TRBD2 matches 8 bases. CDR3 protein: CASSLVAGINNEQFF. Written as DNA, the CDR3 is TGTGCCAGCAGCTTAGTAGCGGGGATAAACAATGAGCAGTTCTTC.